This T cell receptor beta chain was sequenced for a study of cytomegalovirus exposure and HLA in healthy donors. Germline V lookup: CDR1 SGHRS, CDR2 YFSETQ. This CDR3 region has 12 residues. Trimming took 6 bases from V and 3 from J, leaving 6 bases between them. This clone has a handful of counts. PCR involved 60 Vbeta and 13 Jbeta primers. Assay: immunoSEQ multiplex PCR; the TCRdb copy retains only in-frame clones and omits some. The sample includes around 170,000 clones, 79% of them seen just once. Each donor was healthy, and each was a bone marrow donor. Sampled while nominally healthy, donors likely had unrecorded immune exposures.

The rearrangement uses TRBV5-1 and TRBJ2-2; D not resolved. Sequencing was done on a sample of PBMCs. This TCR was recovered from a woman aged 40 to 50 in good health and CMV-seronegative. This chain's CDR3 is CASTRDTGELFF. In DNA, the CDR3 is TGCGCCAGCACTCGGGACACCGGGGAGCTGTTTTTT.